The present TCR beta chain was sequenced within a study of blood T cell repertoires in COVID-19. Study context: Sites across the United States, Italy and Spain contributed samples from acute and convalescent COVID-19.

Adults between roughly 18 and 95 years of age took part from fewer than 30 US areas. Self-reported history from a screening survey and questionnaire set each donor's cohort. CDR1 and CDR2 from the germline V gene are SGHNT and YYREEE (reference sequence). The CDR3 loop spans 11 amino acids. V lost 9 bases to trimming and J lost 6 bases, with 12 bases between them. In the authors' methods: Researchers report that nucleated cell counts were estimated from reference gene primer amplification. The assay was immunoSEQ multiplex PCR, and TCRdb's table has in-frame clones only and misses some. V, J and clone size derive from that table, while D and trimming were established from the DNA sequence. The sample yields roughly 500,000 clones, around nine tenths seen once.

This TCR was recovered from a woman aged 35 to 49 who had recovered from COVID-19. V usage is TRBV5-4 and J usage is TRBJ1-2; perhaps TRBD1 as D (6 bases). The sequenced sample was PBMCs or T cells enriched from blood (not recorded which). This chain's CDR3 is CATLQGNGYTF. In DNA form, the CDR3 reads TGTGCCACCCTACAGGGAAATGGCTACACCTTC.